This T cell receptor beta chain was identified in a study of T cell responses to AZD1222 COVID-19 vaccine. Broader study findings: Seropositive status at baseline applied to only a handful of AZD1222 recipients. Reportedly, nearly half of unique spike TCRs recognized epitopes outside B.1.351/B.1.1.7 mutations. A rise in Spike-specific TCR breadth and depth followed two AZD1222 doses.

Details on this clone: Its antigen is still unknown.

The method was immunoSEQ multiplex PCR; TCRdb's version includes in-frame clones alone and lacks a portion of them. The repertoire has over 65,000 clones, roughly 87% of them found once; the top ten carry roughly 5%. Germline CDR1 reads SEHNR; CDR2 reads FQNEAQ (reference sequence). This CDR3 has 13 residues. Trimming stripped 5 bases from V and 7 bases from J, with 11 bases between. Samples with a second dose at about 4 or about 12 weeks were pooled together. This chain uses TRBV7-9 with TRBJ2-2, with D tentatively TRBD1 (5 bases). The TCR sequence derives from an adult who received the AZD1222 COVID-19 vaccine. The source was peripheral blood, collected 28 days after the second AZD1222 dose. The CDR3 DNA sequence: TGTGCCAGCAGCCCCAGGGCTATCGGGGAGCTGTTTTTT. It codes for CASSPRAIGELFF.